This entry concerns a single T cell receptor beta chain. This entry is derived from a study of blood T cell repertoires in COVID-19. Study details: Samples taken during acute and convalescent COVID-19 were collected in the United States, Italy and Spain. PBMCs, B-cell-depleted T cells, or T cells provided the cDNA or gDNA that made up the material.

Germline CDR1 reads MDHEN; CDR2 reads SYDVKM. The CDR3 has 14 amino acids. Between the trimmed V and J ends, which lost 7 bases and 4 bases, there was a span of 16 bases. In the study's own analysis: Scientists estimated how many nucleated cells there were by amplifying reference gene primers. Only in-frame clones appear in the TCRdb table, and some are missing; sequencing was by immunoSEQ multiplex PCR. D and trimming come from the DNA, and the V and J calls and clone size come from that table. The sample consists of about 280,000 clones, roughly 85% of them appearing once. Sequencing was performed on peripheral blood. This clonotype originated in a man aged 45 to 65 with active or convalescent COVID-19. The chain links TRBV28 to TRBJ1-2, with D perhaps TRBD1 (5 bases). The CDR3 bases are TGTGCCAGCACCCCGTCCCGGGGGGTCTATGGCTACACCTTC. Protein product: CASTPSRGVYGYTF.